The 2 T cell receptor beta chains below were found in one sample sequenced in a study of T cells in women clearing cervical HPV infection. Method: immunoSEQ multiplex PCR; TCRdb's copy keeps in-frame clones and lacks some. This repertoire comprises over 20,000 clones; its ten largest clones make up less than 4%. The sequenced material came from blood buffy coat. The receptors stem from a woman between 18 and 69 years old with a cervical HPV16 infection that either progressed to CIN3+ or cleared (not recorded which).

Details on this clone: The read is 3 residues too short to cover the CDR3 end, so that end is filled in from the germline J gene. This chain connects TRBV4-2 to TRBJ2-7; D ambiguous. Germline V CDR1 and CDR2: LGHNA, YNFKEQ. The CDR3 length is 15 residues. The V gene lost 0 bases and the J gene lost 2 bases, with 11 bases spanning the gap. The CDR3 region is CASSQDGGTTYEQYF. Incomplete CDR3 DNA: TGTGCCAGCAGCCAAGATGGCGGCACCACCTACGAG.

Details on this clone: Read data end 3 residues before the CDR3 end; the end is taken from the germline J gene. The chain employs TRBV19 and TRBJ2-7, with D tentatively TRBD2 (6 bases). The ends were cut back, 7 bases at V and 3 bases at J, with 19 bases in the middle. From germline, CDR1 is LNHDA and CDR2 SQIVND (reference sequence). This CDR3 has 15 residues. Partial CDR3 DNA: TGTGCCAGTACCAATGGGGGGTCGCGGATCTACGAG. It codes for CASTNGGSRIYE. The whole CDR3 region reads CASTNGGSRIYEQYF.